One sample yielded the 28 T cell receptor beta chains listed below, sequenced in a study of T cells after yellow fever vaccination. TCRdb re-derived calls from the 5' RACE reads in MiXCR, one entry per CDR3 protein. The sample has fewer than 400,000 distinct CDR3 sequences, around 6.5% seen once. The sample consisted of PBMCs, taken 5 days after the yellow fever booster vaccination. The source is a man aged 30 to 39 who received the YFV17D yellow fever vaccine.

This rearrangement joins TRBV4-3 to TRBJ1-1; 7 nucleotides match TRBD1. There are 13 residues in the CDR3. V lost 8 bases, J lost 5 bases, and 8 bases stayed unmatched. Germline V lookup: CDR1 LGHNA, CDR2 YSLEER. CDR3: CASRTGAGTEAFF. CDR3 coding DNA: TGCGCCAGCCGTACAGGGGCGGGGACTGAAGCTTTCTTT.

The chain combines TRBV7-2 with TRBJ2-7, with a possible D match to TRBD1 (7 bases). Deletions cut 5 bases from V and 4 bases from J, with 18 bases between. Germline V gene lookup returns CDR1 SGHTA and CDR2 FQGNSA. The CDR3 length is 15 residues. The CDR3 reads CASSLRQGGTYEQYF. CDR3 coding DNA: TGTGCCAGCAGCCTACGACAGGGAGGTACGTACGAGCAGTACTTC.

This clonotype has a handful of counts. The genes are TRBV20-1 and TRBJ2-1; D not resolved. Germline-derived CDR1 and CDR2 are DFQATT and SNEGSKA (reference sequence). This CDR3 has 11 amino acids. V lost 0 bases and J lost 10, with 7 bases in between. CDR3 amino acids: CSARDDEEQFF. The CDR3 coding sequence is TGCAGTGCTAGAGATGACGAGGAGCAGTTCTTC.

V and J are TRBV29-1 and TRBJ2-7; TRBD1 aligns across 8 bases. This CDR3 comprises 12 residues. Germline lookup yields CDR1 SQVTM and CDR2 ANQGSEA. V shed 7 bases, J shed 6 bases, and the junction held 8 bases outside the gene matches. CDR3: CSAASGGSEQYF. CDR3 coding DNA: TGCAGCGCGGCGTCAGGGGGCAGCGAGCAGTACTTC.

The table lists this clonotype with a few counts. The chain employs TRBV3-1 and TRBJ2-6, with D unresolved. CDR1 LGHDT and CDR2 YNNKEL come from the germline V gene (reference sequence). The CDR3 contains 13 residues. V was clipped by 0 bases and J by 15 bases, with 12 bases between them. The CDR3 is CASSQDRIGYLTF. CDR3 nucleotide sequence: TGTGCCAGCAGCCAAGATAGAATAGGCTACCTGACTTTC.

In this sample, this clonotype turned up a few times. The chain employs TRBV20-1 and TRBJ2-3; TRBD2 agrees at 11 bases. The ends lost 7 bases at V and 1 base at J; junction bases unmatched: 10. CDR3 length: 16 amino acids. CDR1 is DFQATT and CDR2 is SNEGSKA in the germline V gene (reference sequence). CDR3 protein: CSVAGLAETRTDTQYF. The CDR3 DNA is TGCAGTGTGGCGGGACTAGCGGAAACCCGCACAGATACGCAGTATTTT.

This clonotype was seen at least ten times. V and J are TRBV19 and TRBJ1-4; D unresolved. Trimming stripped 3 bases from V and 7 bases from J, with 12 bases between. The CDR3 runs to 14 residues. The germline V gene has CDR1 LNHDA and CDR2 SQIVND (reference sequence). The DNA of the CDR3 is TGTGCCAGTAGTATCGATGCAAGAGGTGAAAAACTGTTTTTT. It specifies CASSIDARGEKLFF.

This clonotype was counted ten times or more. The rearrangement uses TRBV7-2 and TRBJ2-2; D is possibly TRBD1 (5 bases). Trimming removed 4 bases from V and 5 bases from J, with 14 bases in between. Germline CDR1 SGHTA, CDR2 FQGNSA. The CDR3 contains 15 residues. CDR3 nucleotides: TGTGCCAGCAGCTCTGCTAAGGCAGGGACCGGGGAGCTGTTTTTT. It translates to CASSSAKAGTGELFF. Supplemented by reference TRBV7-2 and TRBJ2-2, the full variable domain reads GAGVSQSPSNKVTEKGKDVELRCDPISGHTALYWYRQSLGQGLEFLIYFQGNSAPDKSGLPSDRFSAERTGGSVSTLTIQRTQQEDSAVYLCASSSAKAGTGELFFGEGSRLTVL.

On this clonotype itself: One base away lies a much larger clone, so this may be a sequencing read error. The CDR3 carries no conserved terminal phenylalanine or tryptophan, so it likely arises from a read error. This chain joins TRBV19 and TRBJ1-2, with 10 bases fitting TRBD1. The CDR3 contains 14 residues. CDR1 and CDR2 from the germline V gene are LNHDA and SQIVND (reference sequence). V shed 9 bases and J 1 base; nucleotides not matched to a gene: 5. This CDR3 is CASRDRGLNYGYTL. CDR3 bases: TGTGCCAGCAGAGACAGGGGGCTTAACTATGGCTACACCCTC.

This clonotype was observed at least ten times. The rearrangement joins TRBV7-6 to TRBJ2-2, with D perhaps TRBD1 or TRBD2 (7 bases each). CDR1 and CDR2 (germline): SGHVS, FNYEAQ. The CDR3 loop spans 16 amino acids. V was clipped by 0 bases and J by 6 bases, with 14 bases between them. The CDR3 protein is CASSLANRGGSGELFF. The CDR3 DNA is TGTGCCAGCAGCTTAGCGAACAGGGGAGGGTCCGGGGAGCTGTTTTTT.

About this clonotype itself: This is likely a read error, given that the CDR3 carries no conserved phenylalanine or tryptophan at its end. The rearrangement uses TRBV6-2 or TRBV6-3 and TRBJ1-5; D is perhaps TRBD1 (5 bases). The CDR3 length is 14 residues. From germline, CDR1 is MNHEY and CDR2 SVGEGT. CDR3 sequence (DNA): TGTGCCCGCAGTTACCCGGACGGGACCCAGGCCCAGCATGTG. Residues: CARSYPDGTQAQHV.

This clonotype was seen a few times. The genes are TRBV10-2 and TRBJ1-5; D not certain. The CDR3 has 15 residues. Germline values: CDR1 WSHSY, CDR2 SAAADI. With 0 bases removed from V and 0 bases from J, the gap between germline ends came to 6 bases. CDR3 loop: CASSESSYSNQPQHF. The CDR3 nucleotides are TGCGCCAGCAGTGAGTCGAGCTATAGCAATCAGCCCCAGCATTTT.

This clonotype was found many times. V and J are TRBV29-1 and TRBJ2-3; D is unresolved. Germline CDR1 and CDR2: SQVTM and ANQGSEA. Trimming pared 3 bases from V and 2 bases from J, leaving 9 bases between. The CDR3 runs to 13 residues. The CDR3, as DNA: TGCAGCGTTGAGGCCGCAGCCACAGATACGCAGTATTTT. Encoded protein: CSVEAAATDTQYF.

In its sample, this clonotype was seen many times. This chain joins TRBV5-1 and TRBJ2-7, with D tentatively TRBD1 or TRBD2 (5 bases each). The CDR3 has 12 amino acids. Germline-derived CDR1 and CDR2 are SGHRS and YFSETQ. Deletions cut 2 bases from V and 9 bases from J, with 12 bases between. CDR3 bases: TGCGCCAGCAGCTTTTTAGGGACCTGGCAGTACTTC. Translating gives CASSFLGTWQYF.

In this sample, this clonotype turned up many times. The V and J genes are TRBV27 and TRBJ2-1; possible D gene TRBD2, 5 bases. The V gene lost 4 bases and the J gene lost 4 bases, with 23 bases spanning the gap. CDR3 size: 18 residues. From germline, CDR1 is MNHEY and CDR2 SMNVEV (reference sequence). The CDR3 reads CASSSAPWAGDHYNEQFF. The CDR3 region has the DNA TGTGCCAGCAGTTCGGCCCCTTGGGCGGGCGACCATTACAATGAGCAGTTCTTC.

This chain links TRBV23-1 with TRBJ2-6; D is ambiguous. TRBV23-1 has ORF status, its function being uncertain. This CDR3 region has 16 residues. V was pared by 4 bases and J by 2 bases, with 12 bases between. For the CDR3, the DNA is TGCGCCAGCAGTCTCCAGATGCACCCTGGGGCCAACGTCCTGACTTTC. Translated, it gives CASSLQMHPGANVLTF.

This clonotype has just a few counts. CDR3 coding DNA: TGCGCCAGCAGCCAAGATCTTGGGCGGTTTAGCACAGATACGCAGTATTTT. This gives the protein CASSQDLGRFSTDTQYF. V usage is TRBV4-3 and J usage is TRBJ2-3, with D unresolved. Germline V gene sequence: CDR1 LGHNA, CDR2 YSLEER. The CDR3 loop spans 17 amino acids. V lost 0 bases, J lost 0 bases, and 13 bases lay in between.

The chain employs TRBV20-1 and TRBJ2-3; no reliable D call. Germline V lookup: CDR1 DFQATT, CDR2 SNEGSKA (reference sequence). CDR3 length: 11 residues. V lost 6 bases, J lost 7 bases, and 11 bases lay in between. DNA for the CDR3: TGCAGTGCCATGGGTGGAAATACGCAGTATTTT. Protein sequence: CSAMGGNTQYF.

This chain connects TRBV20-1 to TRBJ2-1; weak D call: TRBD2 (6 bases). Germline assignment: CDR1 DFQATT and CDR2 SNEGSKA (reference sequence). The CDR3 extends over 15 amino acids. V was pared by 6 bases and J by 0 bases, with 15 bases between. CDR3 protein: CSATPRRGSYNEQFF. CDR3 sequence (DNA): TGCAGTGCCACTCCGAGGCGGGGCTCCTACAATGAGCAGTTCTTC.

The chain links TRBV30 to TRBJ2-1; TRBD2 might be the D (5 bases). This CDR3 is built from 12 residues. Per the germline V gene, CDR1 is GTSNPN and CDR2 is SVGIG (reference sequence). Trimming took 3 bases from V and 9 from J, leaving 12 bases between them. The CDR3 sequence is CAWSTLVAEQFF. The CDR3 DNA is TGTGCCTGGAGCACACTAGTCGCTGAGCAGTTCTTC. Filled out from reference TRBV30 and TRBJ2-1, the complete variable domain reads SQTIHQWPATLVQPVGSPLSLECTVEGTSNPNLYWYRQAAGRGLQLLFYSVGIGQISSEVPQNLSASRPQDRQFILSSKKLLLSDSGFYLCAWSTLVAEQFFGPGTRLTVL.

This clonotype was found a few times. V and J are TRBV6-1 and TRBJ2-7, with TRBD2 matching 11 bases. The CDR3 loop spans 15 amino acids. Germline loops: CDR1 MNHNS, CDR2 SASEGT. Trimming cost V 6 bases and J 4 bases; bases outside gene matches: 8. The CDR3 spells CASRGSGRAWYEQYF. Written as DNA, the CDR3 is TGTGCCAGCAGGGGTAGCGGGAGGGCCTGGTACGAGCAGTACTTC.

This clonotype was recorded many times. The chain is built from TRBV5-1 and TRBJ2-5, with D perhaps matching TRBD2 (6 bases). The CDR3 runs to 13 residues. CDR1 SGHRS and CDR2 YFSETQ come from the germline V gene. V was cut by 0 bases and J by 13 bases, with 16 bases left in between. CDR3 bases: TGCGCCAGCAGCTTGGGGGGGACTGAGCCGGCGTACTTC. It specifies CASSLGGTEPAYF.

The CDR3 DNA sequence: TGTGCCAGCTCACCCTTAAAATTAACGGAAAATGAGCAGTTCTTC. Translation: CASSPLKLTENEQFF. V is TRBV18 and J is TRBJ2-1; no clear D gene. CDR1 is KGHSH and CDR2 is LQKENI in the germline V gene. The V and J ends lost 3 bases and 7 bases respectively, with 16 bases between them. The length of the CDR3 is 15 residues.

V usage is TRBV7-2 and J usage is TRBJ2-5; perhaps D is TRBD1 or TRBD2 (6 bases each). The CDR3 is 15 amino acids. Germline assignment: CDR1 SGHTA and CDR2 FQGNSA. V gave up 3 bases and J gave up 5 bases, with 16 bases separating them. The CDR3 region has the DNA TGTGCCAGCAGCTTCGGGGGCCCCAGCGGTGAGACCCAGTACTTC. It specifies CASSFGGPSGETQYF. Looking up the rest from reference TRBV7-2 and TRBJ2-5 gives the full variable domain: GAGVSQSPSNKVTEKGKDVELRCDPISGHTALYWYRQSLGQGLEFLIYFQGNSAPDKSGLPSDRFSAERTGGSVSTLTIQRTQQEDSAVYLCASSFGGPSGETQYFGPGTRLLVL.

This clonotype has a count of ten or more. The chain has TRBV12-3 or TRBV12-4 and TRBJ2-1; D not resolved. Trimming shortened V by 6 bases and J by 3 bases, and 18 bases separated the two germline ends. The CDR3 sequence is 16 residues long. The DNA for the CDR3 is TGTGCCAGCAGCCCTGGGCCAACATCGGTCTACAATGAGCAGTTCTTC. Amino acids: CASSPGPTSVYNEQFF.

The gene calls are TRBV5-1 and TRBJ1-1; the match to TRBD1 covers 8 bases. V lost 3 bases to trimming and J lost 1 base; unmatched junction nucleotides: 5. CDR3 length: 15 residues. CDR1 and CDR2 (germline): SGHRS, YFSETQ. For the CDR3, the DNA is TGCGCCAGCAGCTCGGGACAGGCCCAGAACACTGAAGCTTTCTTT. It codes for CASSSGQAQNTEAFF.

The rearrangement uses TRBV4-3 and TRBJ1-1; perhaps TRBD1 as D (6 bases). The CDR3 covers 16 residues. The germline V gene has CDR1 LGHNA and CDR2 YSLEER. The germline V and J ends were trimmed by 3 bases and 0 bases, with 14 bases remaining between them. The CDR3 coding sequence is TGCGCCAGCAGCCAGACCCCCAGGGGAATGAACACTGAAGCTTTCTTT. Residues: CASSQTPRGMNTEAFF.

This clonotype was observed a handful of times. The chain combines TRBV11-2 with TRBJ2-2; 11 positions agree with TRBD2. There are 18 residues in the CDR3. J lost 8 bases, V lost 2 bases, and 13 bases had no gene match. Germline CDR1 and CDR2: SGHAT and FQNNGV. The CDR3: CASSLRRLAGPGGGELFF. The DNA for the CDR3 is TGTGCCAGCAGCTTACGACGACTAGCGGGACCCGGAGGAGGGGAGCTGTTTTTT.